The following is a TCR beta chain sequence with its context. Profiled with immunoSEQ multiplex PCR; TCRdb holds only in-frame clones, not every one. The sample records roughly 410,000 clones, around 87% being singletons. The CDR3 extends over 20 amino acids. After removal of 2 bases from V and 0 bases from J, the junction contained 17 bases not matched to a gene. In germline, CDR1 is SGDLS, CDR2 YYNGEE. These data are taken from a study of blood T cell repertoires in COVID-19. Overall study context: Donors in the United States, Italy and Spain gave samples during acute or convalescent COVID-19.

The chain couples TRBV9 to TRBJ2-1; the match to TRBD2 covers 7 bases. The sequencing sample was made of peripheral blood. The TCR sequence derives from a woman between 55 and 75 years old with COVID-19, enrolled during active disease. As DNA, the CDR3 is TGTGCCAGCAGCGTGACCGGGACTACCTTAATCTATAGCTCCTACAATGAGCAGTTCTTC. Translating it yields CASSVTGTTLIYSSYNEQFF.